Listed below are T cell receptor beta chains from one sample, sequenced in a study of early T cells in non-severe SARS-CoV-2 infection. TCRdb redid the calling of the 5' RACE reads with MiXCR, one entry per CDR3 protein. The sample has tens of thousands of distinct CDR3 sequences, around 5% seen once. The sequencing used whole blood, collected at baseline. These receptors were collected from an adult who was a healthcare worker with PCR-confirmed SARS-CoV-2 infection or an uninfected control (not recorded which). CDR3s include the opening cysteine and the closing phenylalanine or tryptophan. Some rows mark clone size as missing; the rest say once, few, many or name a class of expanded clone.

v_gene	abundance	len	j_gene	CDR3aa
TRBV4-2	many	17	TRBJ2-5	CASSLHIRGLAQETQYF
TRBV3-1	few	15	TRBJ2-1	CASRSPGTGVYEQFF
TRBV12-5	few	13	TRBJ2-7	CASGATGVYEQYF
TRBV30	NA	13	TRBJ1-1	CAWSVQTESEAFF
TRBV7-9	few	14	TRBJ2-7	CASSLSTYSYEQYF
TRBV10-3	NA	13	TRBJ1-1	CAISERTASEAFF
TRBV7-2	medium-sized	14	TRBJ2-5	CASIEGSAQETQYF
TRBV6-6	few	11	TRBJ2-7	CASGSLYEQYF
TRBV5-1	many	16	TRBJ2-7	CASSLTARDRGSEQYF
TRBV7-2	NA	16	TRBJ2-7	CASSSRRQGRRYEQYF
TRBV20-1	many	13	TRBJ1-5	CSARGSPNQPQHF
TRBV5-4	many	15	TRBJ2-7	CASSNPGHLTYEQYF
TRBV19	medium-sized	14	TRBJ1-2	CASSVTRDAAGYTF
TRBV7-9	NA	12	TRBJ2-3	CASSLQEDTQYF
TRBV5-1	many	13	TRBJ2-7	CASSLVGTYEQYF
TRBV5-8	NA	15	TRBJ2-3	CASSLDRGIRDTQYF
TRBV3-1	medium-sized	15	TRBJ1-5	CASSQDSRVSQPQHF